The 22 T cell receptor beta chains below come from one sample, sequenced in a study of T cell responses to AZD1222 COVID-19 vaccine. The protocol was immunoSEQ multiplex PCR, while the TCRdb copy is restricted to in-frame clones and leaves out a portion. The table shows about 160,000 clones, with about 92% occurring only once. Sequencing was performed on peripheral blood, taken on day 0 of MenACWY control vaccination. The receptors were gathered from an adult in good health.

The chain is built from TRBV18 and TRBJ1-4, with a weak D call TRBD1 (5 bases). The ends were cut back, 6 bases at V and 8 bases at J, with 16 bases in the middle. The germline V gene has CDR1 KGHSH and CDR2 LQKENI. This CDR3 has 14 residues. The CDR3 DNA sequence: TGTGCCAGCTCGCCCGGGACCGAAAGGGAAAAACTGTTTTTT. Its translation is CASSPGTEREKLFF. The complete variable domain, with remaining parts taken from reference TRBV18 and TRBJ1-4, reads NAGVMQNPRHLVRRRGQEARLRCSPMKGHSHVYWYRQLPEEGLKFMVYLQKENIIDESGMPKERFSAEFPKEGPSILRIQQVVRGDSAAYFCASSPGTEREKLFFGSGTQLSVL.

The count of this clone is one. The gene calls are TRBV28 and TRBJ1-5; D ambiguous. Looked up from germline, CDR1 is MDHEN and CDR2 is SYDVKM. V lost 6 bases, J lost 7 bases, and 10 bases lay in between. The CDR3 runs 12 residues. In DNA form, the CDR3 reads TGTGCCAGCAGCCCCCCCGCCCAGCCCCAGCATTTT. As protein: CASSPPAQPQHF. Full variable domain (missing parts from reference TRBV28 and TRBJ1-5): DVKVTQSSRYLVKRTGEKVFLECVQDMDHENMFWYRQDPGLGLRLIYFSYDVKMKEKGDIPEGYSVSREKKERFSLILESASTNQTSMYLCASSPPAQPQHFGDGTRLSIL.

This clone was found once. The rearrangement uses TRBV9 and TRBJ2-7; the match to TRBD2 covers 9 bases. CDR1 SGDLS and CDR2 YYNGEE come from the germline V gene. Germline trimming cut 0 bases from V and 2 bases from J; bases unmatched to any gene: 6. The CDR3 sequence is 16 residues long. In DNA, the CDR3 is TGTGCCAGCAGCGTAGGTAGCGGGAGCCTGACCTACGAGCAGTACTTC. Its translation: CASSVGSGSLTYEQYF.

The chain links TRBV27 to TRBJ2-4, with TRBD2 matching over 7 bases. The CDR3 loop spans 12 amino acids. CDR1 is MNHEY, CDR2 SMNVEV, per germline (reference sequence). J was trimmed by 14 bases and V by 5 bases; bases with no gene match: 9. The CDR3 region is CASSPRGGWEYF. The CDR3 nucleotides are TGTGCCAGCAGTCCTCGGGGAGGGTGGGAGTACTTC.

Turning to this clone: The same CDR3 can be traced to other DNA sequences in this sample. The chain has TRBV19 and TRBJ1-5; D ambiguous. V was shortened by 1 base and J by 4 bases, with 2 bases between the two germline ends. The CDR3 sequence is 12 residues long. CDR1 and CDR2 from the germline V gene are LNHDA and SQIVND (reference sequence). This CDR3 reads CASSIGNQPQHF. The CDR3 DNA is TGTGCCAGTAGTATAGGGAATCAGCCCCAGCATTTT.

The chain joins TRBV19 to TRBJ1-2; D unclear. Germline CDR1 and CDR2: LNHDA and SQIVND (reference sequence). Trimming cost V 2 bases and J 3 bases, with 10 bases left between them. This CDR3 is built from 14 residues. CDR3: CASSISKGHYGYTF. CDR3 bases: TGTGCCAGTAGTATAAGTAAGGGTCACTATGGCTACACCTTC.

The chain links TRBV6-4 to TRBJ2-2; D may be TRBD1 or TRBD2 (5 bases each). The germline V and J ends were trimmed by 10 bases and 4 bases, with 13 bases remaining between them. Germline V lookup: CDR1 MRHNA, CDR2 SNTAGT. The length of the CDR3 is 13 residues. In nucleotides, the CDR3 is TGTGCCACGAGTGAGGGGAGCACCGGGGAGCTGTTTTTT. Amino acids: CATSEGSTGELFF.

The chain recombines TRBV14 with TRBJ1-6; 7 bases are shared with TRBD1. The trim removed 6 bases at V and 8 bases at J, leaving 4 bases unmatched. The V gene's germline CDR1 is SGHDN and CDR2 FVKESK. The CDR3 runs 13 residues. The CDR3 sequence is CASSTGVHSPLHF. In nucleotides, the CDR3 is TGTGCCAGCAGTACAGGGGTTCATTCACCCCTCCACTTT.

The rearrangement links TRBV6-5 to TRBJ1-5, with 7 bases aligning to TRBD1. This CDR3 spans 15 amino acids. CDR1 and CDR2 from the germline V gene are MNHEY and SVGAGI. Trimming took 6 bases from V and 7 from J; bases not matched to a gene: 12. DNA of the CDR3: TGTGCCAGCAGCCTCGCCCAAACAGGGGAGCAGCCCCAGCATTTT. Its translation: CASSLAQTGEQPQHF.

This chain connects TRBV10-2 to TRBJ2-1; 10 nucleotides align to TRBD2. This CDR3 contains 15 residues. Germline V gives CDR1 WSHSY, CDR2 SAAADI. V lost 4 bases, J lost 4 bases, and 4 bases stayed unmatched. CDR3 coding DNA: TGCGCCAGCAGTGTGGGGACTAGCGTTTACAATGAGCAGTTCTTC. It specifies CASSVGTSVYNEQFF.

The V call is TRBV7-6, the J call TRBJ2-7, with a weak D call TRBD2 (6 bases). Trimming removed 3 bases from V and 3 bases from J, with 15 bases in between. This CDR3 spans 15 amino acids. CDR1 and CDR2 from the germline V gene are SGHVS and FNYEAQ. The CDR3 spells CASSFGIGGDYEQYF. The CDR3 DNA reads as TGTGCCAGCAGCTTCGGGATTGGCGGGGACTACGAGCAGTACTTC.

CDR3 nucleotides: TGTGCCACCAGCAAAAATCCGGGACTAGCGGGTTACGAGCAGTACTTC. This translates into CATSKNPGLAGYEQYF. This chain links TRBV15 with TRBJ2-7, with 12 bases lining up with TRBD2. Germline CDR1 LNHNV, CDR2 YYDKDF (reference sequence). This CDR3 has 16 amino acids. The ends lost 4 bases at V and 4 bases at J; junction bases unmatched: 8.

The CDR3 bases are TGTGCCAGCACCTACTCGGGCGGGGCTGTGTACAATGAGCAGTTCTTC. Amino acids: CASTYSGGAVYNEQFF. The V call is TRBV6-2 or TRBV6-3, the J call TRBJ2-1; TRBD2 might be the D (6 bases). This CDR3 comprises 16 residues. Trimming took off 7 bases at V and 4 bases at J, with 20 bases between the two ends. The germline V gene has CDR1 MNHEY and CDR2 SVGEGT.

The chain couples TRBV27 to TRBJ2-7, with 14 nucleotides matching TRBD2. The J segment lost 5 bases and the V segment lost 8 bases, leaving 5 bases of the junction unmatched. Germline CDR1 reads MNHEY; CDR2 reads SMNVEV (reference sequence). CDR3 size: 14 residues. CDR3 DNA sequence: TGTGCCAGCGGCCGGGGACTAGCGGGAGACGAGCAGTACTTC. It encodes CASGRGLAGDEQYF.

The CDR3 protein is CASSPLTGFFGGYTF. CDR3 in DNA: TGTGCCAGCAGTCCACTCACAGGGTTTTTCGGTGGCTACACCTTC. The rearrangement links TRBV27 to TRBJ1-2, with D possibly being TRBD1 (6 bases). Germline values: CDR1 MNHEY, CDR2 SMNVEV (reference sequence). This CDR3 region has 15 residues. The germline V and J ends were trimmed by 5 bases and 7 bases, with 20 bases remaining between them.

The chain links TRBV19 to TRBJ1-2, with 8 bases that match TRBD1. V was clipped by 4 bases and J by 3 bases; unmatched bases: 1. There are 13 residues in the CDR3. Germline V CDR1 and CDR2: LNHDA, SQIVND (reference sequence). The chain's CDR3 is CASSTTGDYGYTF. The CDR3 coding sequence is TGTGCCAGTAGTACGACAGGGGACTATGGCTACACCTTC.

The chain links TRBV11-3 to TRBJ1-4; TRBD1 matches 7 bases. Germline-derived CDR1 and CDR2 are SGHNT and YENEEA. V lost 1 base to trimming and J lost 7 bases; unmatched junction nucleotides: 6. The CDR3 is 15 amino acids. The CDR3 loop is CASSLGEGGGEKLFF. In DNA form, the CDR3 reads TGTGCCAGCAGCTTAGGTGAAGGGGGCGGTGAAAAACTGTTTTTT. Together with reference TRBV11-3 and TRBJ1-4, the CDR3 gives the full variable domain: EAGVVQSPRYKIIEKKQPVAFWCNPISGHNTLYWYLQNLGQGPELLIRYENEEAVDDSQLPKDRFSAERLKGVDSTLKIQPAELGDSAVYLCASSLGEGGGEKLFFGSGTQLSVL.

The V call is TRBV12-3 or TRBV12-4, the J call TRBJ1-1, with D tentatively TRBD1 (5 bases). Trimming stripped 6 bases from V and 6 bases from J, with 11 bases between. The CDR3 has 12 amino acids. CDR3 amino acids: CASSDGRAEAFF. CDR3 coding DNA: TGTGCCAGCAGCGACGGCAGGGCTGAAGCTTTCTTT.

The chain joins TRBV7-9 to TRBJ1-6, with 10 bases matching TRBD1. CDR1 is SEHNR and CDR2 is FQNEAQ in the germline V gene (reference sequence). V dropped 5 bases and J dropped 3; count of bases not matched to a gene: 4. CDR3 length equals 16 residues. The DNA of the CDR3 is TGTGCCAGCAGCGGGACAGGGGATATCTATAATTCACCCCTCCACTTT. It translates to CASSGTGDIYNSPLHF.

The chain combines TRBV20-1 with TRBJ1-1, with D tentatively TRBD1 (5 bases). Deletions cut 3 bases from V and 4 bases from J, with 12 bases between. The length of the CDR3 is 13 residues. The germline CDR1 and CDR2 sequences are DFQATT and SNEGSKA (reference sequence). The CDR3 DNA reads TGCAGTGCTAGTGCAGGGCGGAGCACTGAAGCTTTCTTT. This codes for CSASAGRSTEAFF.

V gene TRBV4-1 combines with J gene TRBJ2-7; D may be TRBD1 (5 bases). The CDR3 spans 17 residues. Per germline, CDR1 MGHRA and CDR2 YSYEKL. The ends were cut back, 3 bases at V and 6 bases at J, with 24 bases in the middle. The CDR3 coding sequence is TGCGCCAGCAGCCAGGTACCGCAGACAGCTTCAAATGGCGAGCAGTACTTC. Encoded protein: CASSQVPQTASNGEQYF.

The rearrangement links TRBV28 to TRBJ1-5, with TRBD1 matching over 12 bases. V lost 0 bases and J lost 7; bases outside the gene matches: 4. This CDR3 region has 16 residues. Looked up from germline, CDR1 is MDHEN and CDR2 is SYDVKM. DNA for the CDR3: TGTGCCAGCAGTTTATGGGGACAGGGGGCAGGACAGCCCCAGCATTTT. It specifies CASSLWGQGAGQPQHF.